These 17 T cell receptor beta chains were all obtained from the same sample, sequenced in a study of radiotherapy plus CTLA-4 blockade in lung cancer. Profiled with immunoSEQ multiplex PCR; TCRdb holds only in-frame clones, not every one. The table includes 35,000 to 45,000 clones, roughly 67% detected once. Sequences were derived from peripheral blood, sampled from a patient treated with radiotherapy plus ipilimumab. The receptors shown here come from a human donor with non-small cell lung cancer who had a partial response to radiotherapy plus ipilimumab.

The gene calls are TRBV7-9 and TRBJ2-7; D ambiguous. CDR1 SEHNR and CDR2 FQNEAQ come from the germline V gene (reference sequence). The CDR3 has 13 amino acids. With 4 bases removed from V and 5 bases from J, the gap between germline ends came to 12 bases. The CDR3 region is CASSSATSDEQYF. In DNA, the CDR3 is TGTGCCAGCAGCTCAGCTACCTCGGACGAGCAGTACTTC.

V is TRBV19 and J is TRBJ2-2, with 7 bases that match TRBD1. Germline V gene data show CDR1 as LNHDA and CDR2 as SQIVND (reference sequence). The junction had 8 bases not matched to a gene; V was cut back by 5 bases and J by 5 bases. There are 15 residues in the CDR3. The CDR3 DNA reads TGTGCCAGTAGTGGCAGGCGACAGGGAACCGGGGAGCTGTTTTTT. The encoded protein is CASSGRRQGTGELFF.

This sequence joins TRBV5-4 and TRBJ1-1; 8 bases are a match to TRBD1. The trim removed 3 bases at V and 4 bases at J, leaving 5 bases unmatched. Germline assignment: CDR1 SGHNT and CDR2 YYREEE (reference sequence). The CDR3 is 14 residues long. The CDR3 region has the DNA TGTGCCAGCAGCTCATCGGACAGGGTCACTGAAGCTTTCTTT. As protein: CASSSSDRVTEAFF.

CDR3: CASSGTSQVETQYF. In DNA form, the CDR3 reads TGCGCCAGCTCCGGGACTAGCCAAGTAGAGACCCAGTACTTC. The chain uses TRBV5-1 and TRBJ2-5, with TRBD2 matching 9 bases. Unmatched junction bases numbered 8, after V lost 7 bases and J lost 4 bases. This CDR3 comprises 14 residues. Germline lookup yields CDR1 SGHRS and CDR2 YFSETQ. Variable domain in full (rest from reference TRBV5-1 and TRBJ2-5): KAGVTQTPRYLIKTRGQQVTLSCSPISGHRSVSWYQQTPGQGLQFLFEYFSETQRNKGNFPGRFSGRQFSNSRSEMNVSTLELGDSALYLCASSGTSQVETQYFGPGTRLLVL.

This clone was detected a few times. This chain connects TRBV5-1 to TRBJ2-2; 7 bases match TRBD2. V gave up 0 bases and J gave up 5 bases; unmatched junction bases: 7. CDR3 length equals 16 residues. Germline V gives CDR1 SGHRS, CDR2 YFSETQ. The CDR3: CASSLGPGGVTGELFF. CDR3 coding DNA: TGCGCCAGCAGCTTGGGGCCGGGAGGCGTTACCGGGGAGCTGTTTTTT.

This clone was picked up one time. The V gene is TRBV20-1, the J gene TRBJ1-2; D is possibly TRBD1 (5 bases). The length of the CDR3 is 11 residues. V was trimmed by 3 bases and J by 7 bases, leaving 9 bases between them. The germline V gene has CDR1 DFQATT and CDR2 SNEGSKA (reference sequence). This chain's CDR3 is CSASTGVGYTF. The CDR3 DNA is TGCAGTGCTAGTACAGGTGTTGGCTACACCTTC.

The V call is TRBV5-1, the J call TRBJ1-1; 7 bases map to TRBD1. The V segment lost 3 bases and the J segment 4 bases; nucleotides outside the gene matches: 6. The germline V gene encodes CDR1 SGHRS and CDR2 YFSETQ. The CDR3 has 14 residues. Here the CDR3 reads CASSSGQPGTEAFF. In DNA, the CDR3 is TGCGCCAGCAGCTCGGGACAGCCAGGCACTGAAGCTTTCTTT.

V and J are TRBV28 and TRBJ2-5; 7 bases line up with TRBD1. The V and J ends lost 2 bases and 11 bases, in that order; junction bases with no gene match: 5. The CDR3 loop spans 12 amino acids. The germline CDR1 and CDR2 sequences are MDHEN and SYDVKM. CDR3 nucleotides: TGTGCCAGCAGTTTAAACCCCAGGGGGCAGTACTTC. This sequence encodes CASSLNPRGQYF.

The chain links TRBV5-1 to TRBJ1-2; TRBD1 might be the D (5 bases). The CDR3 runs 15 residues. The V gene's germline CDR1 is SGHRS and CDR2 YFSETQ. Trimming pared 6 bases from V and 8 bases from J, leaving 23 bases between. The CDR3 reads CASTPEGLGSGGYTF. As DNA, the CDR3 is TGCGCCAGCACCCCCGAGGGACTTGGTTCTGGGGGCTACACCTTC.

V is TRBV11-2 and J is TRBJ1-4, with TRBD1 matching over 7 bases. Looked up from germline, CDR1 is SGHAT and CDR2 is FQNNGV. V lost 3 bases to trimming and J lost 2 bases; unmatched junction nucleotides: 6. The CDR3 extends over 16 amino acids. The CDR3 region has the DNA TGTGCCAGCAGCTTTTCTCGACAGGGTACTAATGAAAAACTGTTTTTT. The encoded protein is CASSFSRQGTNEKLFF.

The chain recombines TRBV5-1 with TRBJ2-2; TRBD2 matches 9 bases. Trimming cost V 0 bases and J 3 bases; bases outside gene matches: 3. Germline V gene sequence: CDR1 SGHRS, CDR2 YFSETQ. This CDR3 has 16 amino acids. The CDR3 protein is CASSLVGGRDTGELFF. The CDR3 DNA follows: TGCGCCAGCAGCTTGGTCGGCGGGAGGGACACCGGGGAGCTGTTTTTT. Using reference TRBV5-1 and TRBJ2-2 for the parts outside the CDR3, the full variable domain is KAGVTQTPRYLIKTRGQQVTLSCSPISGHRSVSWYQQTPGQGLQFLFEYFSETQRNKGNFPGRFSGRQFSNSRSEMNVSTLELGDSALYLCASSLVGGRDTGELFFGEGSRLTVL.

The chain recombines TRBV29-1 with TRBJ1-2, with a weak D call TRBD1 (6 bases). V dropped 6 bases and J dropped 0 bases, with 11 bases sitting between them. This CDR3 has 13 amino acids. Germline V gene sequence: CDR1 SQVTM, CDR2 ANQGSEA. CDR3 sequence: CSVKDSANYGYTF. As DNA, the CDR3 is TGCAGCGTCAAGGACAGTGCTAACTATGGCTACACCTTC.

The chain combines TRBV19 with TRBJ2-3, with TRBD2 matching over 12 bases. Germline V lookup: CDR1 LNHDA, CDR2 SQIVND (reference sequence). V lost 1 base, J lost 6 bases, and 8 bases stayed unmatched. The CDR3 contains 17 residues. CDR3 DNA: TGTGCCAGTAGTATAGCTCTAGCGGGAGGGTTAGCGGATACGCAGTATTTT. As protein: CASSIALAGGLADTQYF.

This chain links TRBV27 with TRBJ2-3; 10 bases match TRBD2. Germline trimming cut 8 bases from V and 2 bases from J; bases unmatched to any gene: 7. Germline assignment: CDR1 MNHEY and CDR2 SMNVEV (reference sequence). The CDR3 has 15 residues. The CDR3 DNA follows: TGTGCCAGCCCCCTAGGACTAGCGGACACAGATACGCAGTATTTT. Protein product: CASPLGLADTDTQYF.

This rearrangement joins TRBV19 to TRBJ1-1; tentatively, D is TRBD1 (6 bases). There are 19 residues in the CDR3. V dropped 3 bases and J dropped 1 base, with 24 bases sitting between them. The germline V gene has CDR1 LNHDA and CDR2 SQIVND (reference sequence). The CDR3 protein is CASSIPPQGRGTQNTEAFF. CDR3 nucleotides: TGTGCCAGTAGTATCCCCCCGCAGGGGAGGGGGACCCAGAACACTGAAGCTTTCTTT.

The chain links TRBV18 to TRBJ1-1, with D tentatively TRBD1 (5 bases). Deletions cut 5 bases from V and 5 bases from J, with 15 bases between. Germline loops: CDR1 KGHSH, CDR2 LQKENI. This CDR3 region has 14 residues. CDR3 DNA sequence: TGTGCCAGCTCAAATGGCGGGGGAAGGACTGAAGCTTTCTTT. The encoded protein is CASSNGGGRTEAFF.

This sequence joins TRBV4-2 and TRBJ1-5, with D possibly TRBD1 on 6 matching bases. V shed 0 bases and J shed 9 bases, with 15 bases lying between them. The germline CDR1 and CDR2 sequences are LGHNA and YNFKEQ. The CDR3 has 15 amino acids. CDR3 sequence (DNA): TGTGCCAGCAGCCAAGATCTTGGGACATCAGGGCCCCAGCATTTT. This encodes CASSQDLGTSGPQHF.